This T cell receptor (beta chain) was documented in a study of T cell repertoires in cytomegalovirus infection. In the study overall: Public TCR beta signatures indicated both CMV infection and matching HLA type.

Via MiXCR, TCRdb re-called the reads, giving one row per CDR3 protein. The sample shows around 280,000 distinct CDR3 sequences, roughly 13% of them seen only once. Findings and limits, study-wide: The ex vivo response was dominated by HLA-C-restricted CMV-specific TCR beta clonotypes.

This clonotype was counted only a few times. Its antigen is not identified. Germline V gene data show CDR1 as LNHDA and CDR2 as SQIVND (reference sequence). CDR3 length: 14 amino acids. The ends lost 6 bases at V and 15 bases at J; junction bases unmatched: 12. This TCR came from a human donor in good health (CMV status not recorded). Some clones in this sample may be carry-over from other donors' samples. Sequencing used PBMCs. This chain links TRBV19 with TRBJ2-1; 12 positions agree with TRBD2. The chain's CDR3 is CASSWGTSGLELFF. CDR3 in DNA: TGTGCCAGTAGCTGGGGGACTAGCGGGCTCGAGTTGTTCTTC.